Listed below are T cell receptor beta chains from one sample, sequenced in a study of cytomegalovirus exposure and HLA in healthy donors. The table came from immunoSEQ multiplex PCR; TCRdb's copy has only in-frame clones and leaves some out. The data contain about 160,000 clones, about 80% of them singletons. The sample taken for sequencing was PBMCs. The receptors here all came from a man aged 30 to 45 in good health and CMV-seronegative. The CDR3 runs from the conserved cysteine through the conserved F or W. A D gene is named only where the DNA matches it firmly. Only some rows state a clone size, as once, few, many or a class for expanded clones.

j_call: TRBJ1-6; v_call: TRBV5-1; clone_size: .; d_call: .; cdr3_aa: CATRREPNSPLHF; cdr3_nt: TGCGCCACCCGGAGGGAACCCAATTCACCCCTCCACTTT
j_call: TRBJ2-5; v_call: TRBV5-1; clone_size: .; d_call: .; cdr3_aa: CASSSETGSETQYF; cdr3_nt: TGCGCCAGCAGCTCGGAGACAGGTTCGGAGACCCAGTACTTC
j_call: TRBJ1-2; v_call: TRBV7-9; clone_size: .; d_call: TRBD1; cdr3_aa: CSSTLGGAYGYTF; cdr3_nt: TGTTCCAGCACCCTAGGGGGCGCTTATGGCTACACCTTC
j_call: TRBJ1-1; v_call: TRBV4-2; clone_size: few; d_call: .; cdr3_aa: CASSQGGGSEAFF; cdr3_nt: TGTGCCAGCAGCCAAGGAGGCGGTTCTGAAGCTTTCTTT
j_call: TRBJ1-4; v_call: TRBV7-6; clone_size: once; d_call: .; cdr3_aa: CASSEMREKLFF; cdr3_nt: TGTGCCAGCAGCGAGATGCGAGAAAAACTGTTTTTT
j_call: TRBJ2-7; v_call: TRBV5-1; clone_size: once; d_call: TRBD2; cdr3_aa: CASSLTSGPYEQYF; cdr3_nt: TGCGCCAGCAGCCTTACTAGCGGCCCCTACGAGCAGTACTTC
j_call: TRBJ2-2; v_call: TRBV5-6; clone_size: few; d_call: TRBD1; cdr3_aa: CASSLGTGGWNTGELFF; cdr3_nt: TGTGCCAGCAGCTTGGGGACAGGGGGCTGGAACACCGGGGAGCTGTTTTTT
j_call: TRBJ2-7; v_call: TRBV7-8; clone_size: .; d_call: TRBD1; cdr3_aa: CASSLLGTGGYEQYF; cdr3_nt: TGTGCCAGCAGCTTACTCGGGACAGGGGGCTACGAGCAGTACTTC
j_call: TRBJ1-5; v_call: TRBV7-2; clone_size: once; d_call: TRBD1; cdr3_aa: CASSSRTGPNQPQHF; cdr3_nt: TGTGCCAGCAGCTCCAGGACAGGGCCGAATCAGCCCCAGCATTTT
j_call: TRBJ1-1; v_call: TRBV11-1; clone_size: .; d_call: TRBD1; cdr3_aa: CASSLIRGGHTEAFF; cdr3_nt: TGTGCCAGCAGCTTAATACGAGGGGGCCACACTGAAGCTTTCTTT
j_call: TRBJ2-5; v_call: TRBV4-1; clone_size: .; d_call: TRBD2; cdr3_aa: CASSQVRTSGRAGETQYF; cdr3_nt: TGCGCCAGCAGCCAAGTGCGGACTAGCGGGAGGGCCGGGGAGACCCAGTACTTC
j_call: TRBJ1-2; v_call: TRBV7-2; clone_size: .; d_call: .; cdr3_aa: CASSAQLTNYGYTF; cdr3_nt: TGTGCCAGCAGCGCCCAGTTAACTAACTATGGCTACACCTTC
j_call: TRBJ2-3; v_call: TRBV5-4; clone_size: .; d_call: TRBD2; cdr3_aa: CASSARTSGPPTDTQYF; cdr3_nt: TGTGCCAGCAGCGCCAGGACTAGCGGGCCACCCACAGATACGCAGTATTTT
j_call: TRBJ2-7; v_call: TRBV5-1; clone_size: .; d_call: .; cdr3_aa: CASSLSGTSYEQYF; cdr3_nt: TGCGCCAGCAGCTTGTCTGGCACATCCTACGAGCAGTACTTC
j_call: TRBJ1-4; v_call: TRBV4-1; clone_size: few; d_call: TRBD1; cdr3_aa: CASSHQYRGPATTNEKLFF; cdr3_nt: TGCGCCAGCAGCCACCAATACAGGGGGCCGGCAACAACTAATGAAAAACTGTTTTTT
j_call: TRBJ2-7; v_call: TRBV27; clone_size: .; d_call: .; cdr3_aa: CASSTWGQGIAGSSYEQYF; cdr3_nt: TGTGCCAGCAGTACATGGGGACAGGGAATAGCGGGGAGCTCCTACGAGCAGTACTTC
j_call: TRBJ1-5; v_call: TRBV28; clone_size: .; d_call: TRBD1; cdr3_aa: CASSPHRGGQPQHF; cdr3_nt: TGTGCCAGCAGTCCCCACAGGGGAGGTCAGCCCCAGCATTTT
j_call: TRBJ1-4; v_call: TRBV5-6; clone_size: .; d_call: .; cdr3_aa: CASSGSGSRTQRGEKLFF; cdr3_nt: TGTGCCAGCAGCGGTTCCGGGTCTCGAACCCAGCGTGGTGAAAAACTGTTTTTT
j_call: TRBJ2-2; v_call: TRBV4-2; clone_size: .; d_call: TRBD2; cdr3_aa: CASSQEGLRLAGTVGTGELFF; cdr3_nt: TGTGCCAGCAGCCAAGAAGGCCTAAGACTAGCGGGAACGGTCGGCACCGGGGAGCTGTTTTTT
j_call: TRBJ1-2; v_call: TRBV27; clone_size: .; d_call: .; cdr3_aa: CASSLSREGYGYTF; cdr3_nt: TGTGCCAGCAGTTTATCCAGGGAGGGCTATGGCTACACCTTC
j_call: TRBJ2-3; v_call: TRBV29-1; clone_size: .; d_call: .; cdr3_aa: CSGRGGVQDTQYF; cdr3_nt: TGCAGCGGGAGGGGGGGGGTCCAAGATACGCAGTATTTT
j_call: TRBJ2-1; v_call: TRBV25-1; clone_size: .; d_call: TRBD2; cdr3_aa: CASSRAGTSGKGEQFF; cdr3_nt: TGTGCCAGCAGTCGTGCCGGGACTAGCGGGAAGGGTGAGCAGTTCTTC
j_call: TRBJ2-2; v_call: TRBV7-9; clone_size: .; d_call: TRBD1; cdr3_aa: CASSWHFGTAPNTGELFF; cdr3_nt: TGTGCCAGCAGCTGGCACTTCGGGACAGCACCTAACACCGGGGAGCTGTTTTTT
j_call: TRBJ1-4; v_call: TRBV28; clone_size: .; d_call: .; cdr3_aa: CASSTGLNEKLFF; cdr3_nt: TGTGCCAGCAGCACAGGGCTTAATGAAAAACTGTTTTTT
j_call: TRBJ2-7; v_call: TRBV6-1; clone_size: .; d_call: TRBD1; cdr3_aa: CASVGQGYEQYF; cdr3_nt: TGTGCCAGCGTGGGACAGGGCTACGAGCAGTACTTC
j_call: TRBJ2-7; v_call: TRBV18; clone_size: .; d_call: TRBD2; cdr3_aa: CASSLGASGYEQYF; cdr3_nt: TGTGCCAGCTCACTCGGGGCTAGCGGCTACGAGCAGTACTTC
j_call: TRBJ2-2; v_call: TRBV7-2; clone_size: .; d_call: .; cdr3_aa: CASSAYQGFTGELFF; cdr3_nt: TGTGCCAGCAGCGCCTACCAGGGTTTCACCGGGGAGCTGTTTTTT
j_call: TRBJ1-2; v_call: TRBV28; clone_size: once; d_call: .; cdr3_aa: CASSLGVYGYTF; cdr3_nt: TGTGCCAGCAGTTTAGGAGTCTATGGCTACACCTTC